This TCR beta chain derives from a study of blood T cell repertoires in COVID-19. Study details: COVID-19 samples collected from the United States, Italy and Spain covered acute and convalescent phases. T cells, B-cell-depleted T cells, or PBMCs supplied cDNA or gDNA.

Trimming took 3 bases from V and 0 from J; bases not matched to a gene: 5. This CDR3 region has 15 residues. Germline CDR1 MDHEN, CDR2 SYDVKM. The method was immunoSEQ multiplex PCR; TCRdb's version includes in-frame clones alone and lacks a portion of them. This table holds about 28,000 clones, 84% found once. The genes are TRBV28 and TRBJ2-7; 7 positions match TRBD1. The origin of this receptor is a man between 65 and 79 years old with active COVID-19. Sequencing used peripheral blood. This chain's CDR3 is CASSFGAGGSYEQYF. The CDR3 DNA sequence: TGTGCCAGCAGTTTTGGGGCAGGGGGCTCCTACGAGCAGTACTTC.